This section outlines one T cell receptor (beta chain) sequence together with its context. Its cognate antigen is unknown. Sequencing followed a ViraFEST assay step that expanded antigen-specific CD4+ T cells with viral peptide pools. Culturing for 10 to 11 days preceded CD4+ T cell isolation. It was two doses of either the BNT162b2 or mRNA-1273 vaccine that participants received. This record comes from a study of vaccination effects on CD4 cells after COVID-19. Method: immunoSEQ multiplex PCR; TCRdb's copy keeps in-frame clones and lacks some. The data hold fewer than 30,000 clones, with about 70% observed a single time. The CDR3 extends over 16 amino acids. The germline V gene has CDR1 LGHDT and CDR2 YNNKEL (reference sequence). Trimming stripped 3 bases from V and 7 bases from J, with 19 bases between.

This receptor was taken from a human donor who received a COVID-19 vaccine. The source was CD4+ T cells from PBMCs cultured with SARS-CoV-2 spike peptides, collected after COVID-19 vaccination. The rearrangement links TRBV3-1 (or the pseudogene TRBV3-2) to TRBJ1-5; D gene uncertain. This chain's CDR3 is CASSQRAEGGGQPQHF. CDR3 nucleotide sequence: TGTGCCAGCAGCCAGAGGGCGGAGGGCGGAGGGCAGCCCCAGCATTTT.